These 16 T cell receptor beta chains share one sample of origin, sequenced in a study of blood T cell repertoires in COVID-19. Only in-frame clones appear in the TCRdb table, and some are missing; sequencing was by immunoSEQ multiplex PCR. Here the sample spans 200,000 to 250,000 clones, around 90% being singletons. Sequenced material: peripheral blood. The receptors were sampled from a man aged 60 to 69 with acute or convalescent COVID-19.

V usage is TRBV5-1 and J usage is TRBJ1-1, with 8 bases that match TRBD1. Germline CDR1 and CDR2: SGHRS and YFSETQ. The length of the CDR3 is 16 residues. V dropped 4 bases and J dropped 6; count of bases not matched to a gene: 14. The CDR3 region is CASSQNSGTGPAEAFF. In DNA, the CDR3 is TGCGCCAGCAGCCAGAATTCCGGGACAGGTCCGGCTGAAGCTTTCTTT.

This clone was seen a few times. Here the CDR3 reads CATSSGTDPYEQYF. DNA of the CDR3: TGTGCCACCTCATCTGGGACAGATCCCTACGAGCAGTACTTC. The genes are TRBV24-1 and TRBJ2-7; 7 bases are a match to TRBD1. Germline CDR1 and CDR2: KGHDR and SFDVKD. The CDR3 is 14 residues long. The trim removed 9 bases at V and 2 bases at J, leaving 9 bases unmatched.

The rearrangement uses TRBV12-5 and TRBJ2-3, with 8 bases identical to TRBD1. There are 15 residues in the CDR3. The V segment lost 5 bases and the J segment 5 bases; nucleotides outside the gene matches: 9. The germline V gene has CDR1 LGHNT and CDR2 FRNRAP. CDR3 sequence reads: CASGPYPGQGDTQYF. The CDR3 bases are TGTGCTAGTGGTCCCTACCCCGGACAGGGAGATACGCAGTATTTT.

The chain combines TRBV5-4 with TRBJ2-2; 11 bases match TRBD2. The V segment lost 4 bases and the J segment 2 bases; nucleotides outside the gene matches: 4. Germline-derived CDR1 and CDR2 are SGHNT and YYREEE (reference sequence). The CDR3 runs to 16 residues. The chain's CDR3 is CASSILAGGNTGELFF. DNA of the CDR3: TGTGCCAGCAGCATCCTAGCGGGGGGAAACACCGGGGAGCTGTTTTTT. Combining the CDR3 with reference TRBV5-4 and TRBJ2-2 gives the whole variable domain ETGVTQSPTHLIKTRGQQVTLRCSSQSGHNTVSWYQQALGQGPQFIFQYYREEENGRGNFPPRFSGLQFPNYSSELNVNALELDDSALYLCASSILAGGNTGELFFGEGSRLTVL.

The chain combines TRBV7-2 with TRBJ1-3; TRBD1 might be the D (6 bases). V was trimmed by 5 bases and J by 1 base, leaving 12 bases between them. Germline V CDR1 and CDR2: SGHTA, FQGNSA. The CDR3 length is 15 residues. The CDR3 region has the DNA TGTGCCAGCAGCATAAAACAGGGTTCTGGAAACACCATATATTTT. As protein: CASSIKQGSGNTIYF.

The V gene is TRBV7-2, the J gene TRBJ2-3, with 8 bases identical to TRBD1. V was pared by 4 bases and J by 4 bases, with 1 base of the junction left unmatched. CDR3 length: 13 amino acids. Germline V CDR1 and CDR2: SGHTA, FQGNSA. The CDR3 nucleotides are TGTGCCAGCAGCTCGACAGGGGCAGATACGCAGTATTTT. Translated, it gives CASSSTGADTQYF.

This chain connects TRBV18 to TRBJ1-2; 9 nucleotides agree with TRBD1. The ends lost 4 bases at V and 8 bases at J; junction bases unmatched: 5. The germline CDR1 and CDR2 sequences are KGHSH and LQKENI. This CDR3 has 13 residues. The DNA of the CDR3 is TGTGCCAGCTCACAGGGACAGGGCGAAGGCTACACCTTC. Its protein is CASSQGQGEGYTF.

The CDR3 DNA follows: TGCGCCAGCAGCTTGGGACACTCCTACGAGCAGTACTTC. It translates to CASSLGHSYEQYF. The chain carries TRBV5-1 and TRBJ2-7; D is ambiguous. The CDR3 sequence is 13 residues long. Germline V lookup: CDR1 SGHRS, CDR2 YFSETQ. V was trimmed by 0 bases and J by 0 bases, leaving 4 bases between them.

The CDR3 here is CASSPAPSSRGNSYEQYF. In DNA, the CDR3 is TGTGCCAGCAGTCCCGCCCCGTCTTCGCGGGGGAACTCCTACGAGCAGTACTTC. This chain joins TRBV6-2 or TRBV6-3 and TRBJ2-7; TRBD2 aligns across 7 bases. J was trimmed by 0 bases and V by 5 bases; bases with no gene match: 16. Germline-derived CDR1 and CDR2 are MNHEY and SVGEGT. The CDR3 totals 18 residues.

The CDR3 region is CATSERTGSSYNEQFF. The CDR3 DNA sequence: TGTGCCACCAGTGAACGGACAGGAAGCTCCTACAATGAGCAGTTCTTC. The rearrangement uses TRBV24-1 and TRBJ2-1; 7 bases are a match to TRBD1. CDR1 is KGHDR, CDR2 SFDVKD, per germline. V shed 4 bases, J shed 0 bases, and the junction held 5 bases outside the gene matches. This CDR3 is built from 16 residues.

The chain links TRBV7-3 to TRBJ2-1, with 12 nucleotides matching TRBD2. This CDR3 contains 15 residues. Germline CDR1 is SGHTA and CDR2 is FQGTGA. The ends lost 6 bases at V and 7 bases at J; junction bases unmatched: 7. The CDR3 nucleotides read TGTGCCAGCAGGGAAACGGGACTAGCGGGTAATGAGCAGTTCTTC. Its protein is CASRETGLAGNEQFF.

This chain uses TRBV12-5 with TRBJ2-5; D is uncertain. Germline lookup yields CDR1 LGHNT and CDR2 FRNRAP. V gave up 1 base and J gave up 0 bases, with 15 bases separating them. This CDR3 has 17 residues. The CDR3 reads CASGLDHRPSYQETQYF. The CDR3 DNA is TGTGCTAGTGGTTTGGACCACAGACCTTCGTACCAAGAGACCCAGTACTTC.

The chain carries TRBV3-1 (or the pseudogene TRBV3-2) and TRBJ2-3; 8 nucleotides match TRBD2. In germline, CDR1 is LGHDT, CDR2 YNNKEL (reference sequence). CDR3 length: 16 amino acids. Trimming took 2 bases from V and 3 from J; bases not matched to a gene: 7. This CDR3 reads CASSQNRGGGTDTQYF. The CDR3 bases are TGTGCCAGCAGCCAAAACCGGGGGGGCGGGACAGATACGCAGTATTTT.

The gene calls are TRBV7-7 and TRBJ2-2; 8 nucleotides line up with TRBD2. Trimming took 3 bases from V and 10 from J; bases not matched to a gene: 10. Germline loops: CDR1 SSHAT, CDR2 FNYEAQ (reference sequence). The CDR3 is 15 residues long. Written as DNA, the CDR3 is TGTGCCAGCAGCTTTCGGGAGGGTTCCAGCGTGGAGCTGTTTTTT. Translating gives CASSFREGSSVELFF.

The chain couples TRBV9 to TRBJ1-6; TRBD1 might be the D (5 bases). The CDR3 contains 18 residues. The V end was cut by 3 bases, the J end by 6 bases, with 22 bases between. Germline CDR1 is SGDLS and CDR2 is YYNGEE. Here the CDR3 DNA reads TGTGCCAGCAGCGGCGGGACGCCAGGAAGGGTCAGTAATTCACCCCTCCACTTT. Its translation: CASSGGTPGRVSNSPLHF.

This chain connects TRBV5-1 to TRBJ2-7, with D perhaps TRBD2 (6 bases). The germline V and J ends were trimmed by 4 bases and 5 bases, with 10 bases remaining between them. The germline CDR1 and CDR2 sequences are SGHRS and YFSETQ. The CDR3 contains 12 residues. CDR3 coding DNA: TGCGCCAGCAGCCCGCGCGGGGACGAGCAGTACTTC. It codes for CASSPRGDEQYF.